This T cell receptor (beta chain) was obtained from a study of blood T cell repertoires in COVID-19 (dated by TCRdb to about 2020). Background for the entire study: Samples covering the acute and convalescent phases of COVID-19 were provided by collaborators in the United States, Italy and Spain. The material from the prospective study consisted of cDNA or gDNA derived from T cells, B-cell-depleted T cells, or PBMCs. A de-identified subject ID, COVID-19 status, age in years and sex were almost always included in the sample metadata. Subjects who had been exposed to COVID-19, were actively infected with it, or had recovered from it provided the deeply sampled blood TCRbeta repertoires that made up the dataset. Samples were obtained from the ongoing ImmuneRACE study (first 160 participants) and from about 1,300 subjects provided by 6 global collaborators. The repertoires were released in a freely available public database intended as a resource for research on the immune response to SARS-CoV-2. Where available, HLA class I and class II types were obtained from metadata supplied by the sample provider rather than from assay-based typing.

Each collaborating institution followed its own protocols to collect whole blood in K2EDTA tubes. For TCRbeta analysis, collaborators shipped samples in one of three forms: frozen whole blood, isolated PBMCs, or DNA extracted from either of those sample types. Beyond this particular receptor, the publication reports: The amount of clinical and demographic metadata varied by source and participant and was provided uncurated.

With respect to this clone: Its antigen is still unknown. No much larger clone exists at a distance of one base, and base qualities are not known.

TCRbeta CDR3 regions were amplified from genomic DNA using the immunoSEQ Assay, a bias-controlled multiplex PCR. The paper's processing steps were these. The number of nucleated cells in each sample was estimated by amplification of reference gene primers within the assay. To quantify the absolute abundance of each unique TCRbeta CDR3 rearrangement, sequence reads were collapsed and filtered. For each sample, productive Simpson clonality was calculated as the square root of Simpson's diversity index across productive rearrangements. TCRdb stores this immuneACCESS table with in-frame sequences only. Part of the clones is absent; in the studies checked, under half of the shortfall reflects unresolved V genes, and no reason is known for the rest. That table is the source of V, J and clone size, and D and trimming were worked out from the DNA. The sample table records some 45,000 clones; more than 80% of these occur just once. The ten top clones hold roughly 8% of the sample.

The CDR3 goes from the cysteine to the phenylalanine over 14 residues. Just CDR3 DNA is preserved here, 42 bases in frame from base 1. V is clipped by 2 bases and J by 4 bases, and the sequence between their germline boundaries is 12 bases long. For CDR1 and CDR2, the germline V gene lists SGHRS and YFSETQ. This TCR came from an older man in a cohort sampled during active COVID-19. Sequencing used peripheral blood. The rearrangement joined TRBV5-1 to TRBJ2-5; TRBD1 is perhaps the D gene, given 5 matching bases. The DNA sequence is TGCGCCAGCAGCTTAGGGGTAGATCGAGAGACCCAGTACTTC. Translated, it reads CASSLGVDRETQYF.